The entry below gives a single TCR beta chain sequence along with its context. Its target is not known. These data come from a study of shared clonotypes between healthy human individuals. Points from the study as a whole: Rarefaction demonstrated incomplete sorted-subset sequencing despite large depth. Sequencing depth was predicted to influence how clonotypes are shared among donors.

Repertoires were generated with immunoSEQ multiplex PCR, while TCRdb's copy carries only in-frame clones and drops some. The table includes 2.5 million or so clones, roughly 92% detected once. This TCR derives from a young man in good health. Sequenced: naive CD4+ T cells sorted from blood. The subset is: CD45RA+ positively selected.

The CDR3 is CASSQDKRGASADTQYF. CDR3 nucleotides: TGTGCCAGCAGCCAAGATAAGCGGGGGGCCAGCGCAGATACGCAGTATTTT. The V gene is TRBV4-2, the J gene TRBJ2-3, with 9 positions matching TRBD2. CDR3 length: 17 amino acids. The junction had 8 bases not matched to a gene; V was cut back by 0 bases and J by 4 bases. Germline loops: CDR1 LGHNA, CDR2 YNFKEQ.